This T cell receptor (beta chain) was identified in a study of STAT5B mutations in CD4+ large granular lymphocyte leukemia. Study-level points and caveats: 8/27 top patient clones versus 2/35 control clones were TRBV06-family.

In its sample, this clone was seen a few times. Its antigen remains unidentified. This CDR3 spans 15 amino acids. Control samples were healthy donors' buffy coats. Sequenced by immunoSEQ multiplex PCR; TCRdb stores in-frame clones only, minus some. The sample has more than 20,000 clones; 79% are singletons. Sequenced: CD4+ T cells from blood buffy coats. V usage is TRBV12-1 and J usage is TRBJ2-3; no DNA check was done on the table's D call, TRBD2. TRBV12-1 is a known pseudogene. The clonotype was recovered from a human donor in good health. This CDR3 reads CASSSGLAGLDTQYF. The CDR3 nucleotides are TGTGCCAGCAGCTCCGGACTAGCGGGTCTAGATACGCAGTATTTT.